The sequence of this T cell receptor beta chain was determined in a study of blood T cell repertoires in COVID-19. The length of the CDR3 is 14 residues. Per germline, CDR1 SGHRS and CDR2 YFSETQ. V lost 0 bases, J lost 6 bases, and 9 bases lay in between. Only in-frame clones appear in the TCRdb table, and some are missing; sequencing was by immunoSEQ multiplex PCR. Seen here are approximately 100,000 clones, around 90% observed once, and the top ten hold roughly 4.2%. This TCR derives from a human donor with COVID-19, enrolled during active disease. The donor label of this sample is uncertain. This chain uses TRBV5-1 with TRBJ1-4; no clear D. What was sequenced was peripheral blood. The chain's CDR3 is CASSLGYGDEKLFF. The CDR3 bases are TGCGCCAGCAGCTTGGGGTACGGGGATGAAAAACTGTTTTTT.